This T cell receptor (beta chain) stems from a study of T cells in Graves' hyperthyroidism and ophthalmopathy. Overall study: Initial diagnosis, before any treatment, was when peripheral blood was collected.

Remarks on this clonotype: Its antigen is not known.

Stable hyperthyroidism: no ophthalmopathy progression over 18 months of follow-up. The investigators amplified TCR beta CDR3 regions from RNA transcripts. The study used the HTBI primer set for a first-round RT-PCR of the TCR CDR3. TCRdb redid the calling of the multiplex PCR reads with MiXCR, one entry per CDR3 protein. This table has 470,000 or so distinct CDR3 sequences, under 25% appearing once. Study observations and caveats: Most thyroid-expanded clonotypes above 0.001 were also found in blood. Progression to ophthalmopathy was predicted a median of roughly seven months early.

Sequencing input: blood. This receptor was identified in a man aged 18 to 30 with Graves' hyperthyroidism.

CDR3 in amino acids: CAWGLQRHTEAFF. The CDR3 DNA reads as TGTGCCTGGGGACTACAGAGGCACACTGAAGCTTTCTTT. The gene calls are TRBV30 and TRBJ1-1; D ambiguous. The CDR3 is 13 residues long. The germline V gene encodes CDR1 GTSNPN and CDR2 SVGIG (reference sequence). Trimming shortened V by 5 bases and J by 3 bases, and 13 bases separated the two germline ends.